Shown below are 17 T cell receptor beta chains from a single sample sequenced in a study of spatial heterogeneity in lung cancer. TCRdb re-analysed the 5' RACE reads in MiXCR, keeping a single row per CDR3 protein. The sample yields approximately 15,000 distinct CDR3 sequences, just over 3.5% seen once. Time point of the sample: sample taken at primary tumor resection. The material sequenced was normal lung tissue next to the tumor, taken at surgery. The receptors here all came from a male donor with early-stage non-small cell lung cancer.

This clonotype showed up many times. This beta chain is off target for a library built for alpha chains, so its abundance means little. V and J are TRBV12-3 or TRBV12-4 and TRBJ1-1; D unclear. The CDR3 contains 15 residues. V was cut by 3 bases and J by 2 bases, with 13 bases left in between. In DNA, the CDR3 is TGTGCCAGCAGTTTGGGATCCCTGTTAAACACTGAAGCTTTCTTT. Translated, it gives CASSLGSLLNTEAFF.

This clonotype was recorded at least ten times. The size of this beta chain means little, since it is a stray read in a library made for alpha chains. The chain is built from TRBV10-3 and TRBJ2-5, with D possibly matching TRBD2 (6 bases). There are 15 residues in the CDR3. Trimming stripped 8 bases from V and 4 bases from J, with 20 bases between. CDR1 and CDR2 from the germline V gene are ENHRY and SYGVKD. The CDR3 spells CAIGELEGLIETQYF. The CDR3 coding sequence is TGTGCCATCGGAGAGCTGGAGGGGTTGATAGAGACCCAGTACTTC.

In this sample, this clonotype turned up many times. For a library built for alpha chains, this beta chain is a stray read; little rests on its size. The chain recombines TRBV4-1 with TRBJ1-3; D gene uncertain. This CDR3 has 18 amino acids. The germline V and J ends were trimmed by 0 bases and 0 bases, with 15 bases remaining between them. The germline V gene has CDR1 MGHRA and CDR2 YSYEKL. The CDR3 DNA follows: TGCGCCAGCAGCCAAGATTTGTACGTAAAGAGCTCTGGAAACACCATATATTTT. Protein sequence: CASSQDLYVKSSGNTIYF.

Relative to its sample, this clonotype is medium-sized (0.01 to 0.1%). Within a library made for alpha chains, this beta chain is off target, and its count is uninformative. The rearrangement links TRBV9 to TRBJ1-5; TRBD1 is a possible D gene (5 bases). Trimming removed 1 base at V and 1 base at J, with 9 bases between. The CDR3 spans 15 residues. CDR1 and CDR2 (germline): SGDLS, YYNGEE. The CDR3 reads CASSVSTESNQPQHF. DNA for the CDR3: TGTGCCAGCAGCGTATCGACAGAAAGCAATCAGCCCCAGCATTTT.

The table lists this clonotype with many counts. This beta chain slipped into a library made for alpha chains as a stray read, so its size is not meaningful. This CDR3 reads CSVEVHSNYGYTF. The CDR3 coding sequence is TGCAGCGTTGAAGTCCACAGTAACTATGGCTACACCTTC. V and J are TRBV29-1 and TRBJ1-2, with D hard to call. V was clipped by 1 base and J by 1 base, with 7 bases between them. Germline CDR1 and CDR2: SQVTM and ANQGSEA. The CDR3 consists of 13 residues.

This clonotype was observed at least ten times. A library prepared for alpha chains yielded this beta chain as an off-target read; its size is of little meaning. The rearrangement joins TRBV5-1 to TRBJ2-3; weak D call: TRBD2 (5 bases). The CDR3 is 14 amino acids. The V end was cut by 0 bases, the J end by 2 bases, with 7 bases between. CDR1 is SGHRS, CDR2 YFSETQ, per germline. The CDR3 sequence: CASSLGGPTDTQYF. CDR3 DNA sequence: TGCGCCAGCAGCTTGGGAGGGCCCACAGATACGCAGTATTTT. Together with reference TRBV5-1 and TRBJ2-3, the CDR3 gives the full variable domain: KAGVTQTPRYLIKTRGQQVTLSCSPISGHRSVSWYQQTPGQGLQFLFEYFSETQRNKGNFPGRFSGRQFSNSRSEMNVSTLELGDSALYLCASSLGGPTDTQYFGPGTRLTVL.

This clonotype was counted many times. Since the library was made to target alpha chains, this beta chain is a stray read and its abundance is not meaningful. The genes are TRBV19 and TRBJ2-7; TRBD2 agrees at 11 bases. CDR1 is LNHDA and CDR2 is SQIVND in the germline V gene (reference sequence). The length of the CDR3 is 15 residues. After removal of 6 bases from V and 7 bases from J, the junction contained 11 bases not matched to a gene. The CDR3 spells CASRLAGGPGEEQYF. CDR3 bases: TGTGCCAGTAGATTAGCGGGAGGGCCTGGGGAAGAGCAGTACTTC. Full variable domain (outside the CDR3, taken from reference TRBV19 and TRBJ2-7): DGGITQSPKYLFRKEGQNVTLSCEQNLNHDAMYWYRQDPGQGLRLIYYSQIVNDFQKGDIAEGYSVSREKKESFPLTVTSAQKNPTAFYLCASRLAGGPGEEQYFGPGTRLTVT.

This clonotype was counted ten times or more. This beta chain lies outside the target of a library built for alpha chains; its clone size means little. The chain joins TRBV20-1 to TRBJ2-5; possible D gene TRBD2, 5 bases. Trimming shortened V by 6 bases and J by 2 bases, and 16 bases separated the two germline ends. This CDR3 has 14 amino acids. Germline CDR1 reads DFQATT; CDR2 reads SNEGSKA (reference sequence). Written as DNA, the CDR3 is TGCAGTGCGGACTCTGCGGCTGTGCAAGAGACCCAGTACTTC. As protein: CSADSAAVQETQYF.

This clonotype was counted ten times or more. A library prepared for alpha chains yielded this beta chain as an off-target read; its size is of little meaning. This sequence joins TRBV11-3 and TRBJ2-2; D remains ambiguous. The CDR3 spans 13 residues. Trimming removed 5 bases from V and 3 bases from J, with 7 bases in between. In germline, CDR1 is SGHNT, CDR2 YENEEA. The CDR3 region is CASSAQDTGELFF. The CDR3 DNA is TGTGCCAGCAGCGCCCAAGACACCGGGGAGCTGTTTTTT.

This clonotype was seen many times. The size of this beta chain means little, since it is a stray read in a library made for alpha chains. The rearrangement uses TRBV7-9 and TRBJ2-3, with D tentatively TRBD2 (7 bases). The germline V and J ends were trimmed by 3 bases and 0 bases, with 13 bases remaining between them. Germline V gene lookup returns CDR1 SEHNR and CDR2 FQNEAQ (reference sequence). The CDR3 length is 16 residues. As DNA, the CDR3 is TGTGCCAGCAGCTTGGGGGGGCCAGGTAGCACAGATACGCAGTATTTT. Translation: CASSLGGPGSTDTQYF.

This clonotype showed up many times. Being off target in a library aimed at alpha chains, this beta chain has a size of little meaning. This rearrangement joins TRBV5-5 to TRBJ1-1; 7 nucleotides line up with TRBD1. The length of the CDR3 is 17 residues. The V gene end was trimmed by 0 bases and the J gene end by 0 bases; junction bases not matched to a gene: 8. Germline CDR1 reads SGHKS; CDR2 reads YYEKEE (reference sequence). CDR3 bases: TGTGCCAGCAGCTTGGTATGGGGTGGGACAGTGAACACTGAAGCTTTCTTT. This encodes CASSLVWGGTVNTEAFF.

This clonotype has at least ten counts. This beta chain lies outside the target of a library built for alpha chains; its clone size means little. The V gene is TRBV28, the J gene TRBJ1-1; 12 bases agree with TRBD1. From germline, CDR1 is MDHEN and CDR2 SYDVKM. This CDR3 is built from 16 residues. Trimming cost V 3 bases and J 3 bases; bases outside gene matches: 5. The DNA of the CDR3 is TGTGCCAGCAGTTTCGGGACAGGGGGCGTAGACACTGAAGCTTTCTTT. Its protein is CASSFGTGGVDTEAFF.

With respect to this clonotype: Because this beta chain is a stray read in a library intended to capture alpha chains, its abundance should not be given much weight. V usage is TRBV2 and J usage is TRBJ1-2, with D possibly TRBD1 on 5 matching bases. The CDR3 spans 14 residues. Germline loops: CDR1 SNHLY, CDR2 FYNNEI. Trimming took 0 bases from V and 4 from J, leaving 9 bases between them. CDR3: CASSEAGGRYGYTF. CDR3 nucleotides: TGTGCCAGCAGTGAAGCGGGGGGTCGCTATGGCTACACCTTC.

This clonotype was picked up one time. Since it is a stray read in a library aimed at alpha chains, this beta chain has a size that is not meaningful. The CDR3 DNA follows: TGTGCCATCATGAGGGAAACCGGGGAGCTGTTTTTT. Protein sequence: CAIMRETGELFF. The chain has TRBV10-3 and TRBJ2-2, with D possibly TRBD2 on 5 matching bases. From germline, CDR1 is ENHRY and CDR2 SYGVKD. The germline V and J ends were trimmed by 7 bases and 5 bases, with 8 bases remaining between them. The CDR3 has 12 residues.

There are many counts of this clonotype. The library was prepared for alpha chains; this beta chain is a stray read, so its frequency means little. This chain uses TRBV15 with TRBJ1-3, with D hard to call. The CDR3 loop spans 16 amino acids. Germline V gene data show CDR1 as LNHNV and CDR2 as YYDKDF (reference sequence). V was cut by 1 base and J by 0 bases, with 10 bases left in between. The CDR3 DNA reads as TGTGCCACCAGCAGAGGGAAAGGGATCTCTGGAAACACCATATATTTT. This encodes CATSRGKGISGNTIYF.

This clonotype has ten or more counts. Since the library was made to target alpha chains, this beta chain is a stray read and its abundance is not meaningful. The genes are TRBV12-3 or TRBV12-4 and TRBJ1-3; D uncertain. The V and J ends lost 6 bases and 0 bases respectively, with 18 bases between them. This CDR3 has 17 amino acids. DNA of the CDR3: TGTGCCAGCAGGACCGGTGGGGAGCCTGGCTCTGGAAACACCATATATTTT. This gives the protein CASRTGGEPGSGNTIYF.

This clonotype was picked up many times. The library was prepared for alpha chains; this beta chain is a stray read, so its frequency means little. This chain uses TRBV4-2 with TRBJ1-3; D gene unclear. Germline CDR1 and CDR2: LGHNA and YNFKEQ. The CDR3 runs to 17 residues. The germline V and J ends were trimmed by 0 bases and 0 bases, with 12 bases remaining between them. The CDR3 DNA reads TGTGCCAGCAGCCAAGATCTAGTCAGCCTCTCTGGAAACACCATATATTTT. Its translation: CASSQDLVSLSGNTIYF.